The TCR beta chain described here comes from a study of CD8 T cells in Susac syndrome. RNA, at about 0.5 to 1 ug, was reverse transcribed with random hexamers. The amplification used immunoSEQ multiplex PCR on TCR beta CDR3; it spanned 54 Vbeta and 13 Jbeta. TCRdb independently ran MiXCR on the immunoSEQ multiplex PCR reads; one entry per CDR3 protein. Among more than 110,000 distinct CDR3 sequences listed, 94% were seen once. Per the germline V gene, CDR1 is LNHNV and CDR2 is YYDKDF (reference sequence). This CDR3 comprises 17 residues. V was clipped by 1 base and J by 0 bases, with 13 bases between them.

Specimen: CD8+ T cells from PBMCs. This receptor was taken from a human donor in good health. The rearrangement joins TRBV15 to TRBJ2-1; D remains unclear. This CDR3 is CATSRGVRASSYNEQFF. As DNA, the CDR3 is TGTGCCACCAGCAGAGGTGTCCGAGCGAGCTCCTACAATGAGCAGTTCTTC.